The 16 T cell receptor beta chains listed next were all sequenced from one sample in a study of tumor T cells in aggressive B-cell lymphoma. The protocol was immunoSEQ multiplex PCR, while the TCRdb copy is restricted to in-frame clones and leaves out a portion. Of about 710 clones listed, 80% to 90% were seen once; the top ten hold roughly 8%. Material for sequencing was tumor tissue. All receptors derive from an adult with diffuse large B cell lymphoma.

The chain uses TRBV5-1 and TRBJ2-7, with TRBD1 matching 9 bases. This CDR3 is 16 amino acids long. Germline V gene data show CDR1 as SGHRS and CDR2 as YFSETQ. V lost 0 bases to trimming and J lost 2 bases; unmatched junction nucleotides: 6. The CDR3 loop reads CASSLGVGTGTYEQYF. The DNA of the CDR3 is TGCGCCAGCAGCTTGGGGGTCGGGACAGGGACCTACGAGCAGTACTTC. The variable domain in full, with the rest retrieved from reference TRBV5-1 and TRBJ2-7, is KAGVTQTPRYLIKTRGQQVTLSCSPISGHRSVSWYQQTPGQGLQFLFEYFSETQRNKGNFPGRFSGRQFSNSRSEMNVSTLELGDSALYLCASSLGVGTGTYEQYFGPGTRLTVT.

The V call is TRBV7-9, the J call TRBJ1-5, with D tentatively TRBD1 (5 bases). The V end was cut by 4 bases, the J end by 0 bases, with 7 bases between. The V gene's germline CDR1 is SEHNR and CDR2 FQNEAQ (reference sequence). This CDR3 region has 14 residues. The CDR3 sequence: CASSSTDSNQPQHF. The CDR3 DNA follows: TGTGCCAGCAGCTCGACAGATAGCAATCAGCCCCAGCATTTT.

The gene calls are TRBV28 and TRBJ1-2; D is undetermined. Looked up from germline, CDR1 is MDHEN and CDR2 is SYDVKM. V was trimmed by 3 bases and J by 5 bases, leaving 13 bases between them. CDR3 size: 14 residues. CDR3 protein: CASSFRRVAYGYTF. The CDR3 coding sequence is TGTGCCAGCAGTTTTAGGAGGGTAGCATATGGCTACACCTTC.

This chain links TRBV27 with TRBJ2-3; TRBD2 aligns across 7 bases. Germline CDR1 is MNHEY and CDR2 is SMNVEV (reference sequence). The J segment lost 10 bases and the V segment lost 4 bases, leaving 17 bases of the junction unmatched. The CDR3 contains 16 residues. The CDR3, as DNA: TGTGCCAGCAGTTCCCTCGAGCGGGGCCTCCCCCTTTCGCAGTATTTT. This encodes CASSSLERGLPLSQYF.

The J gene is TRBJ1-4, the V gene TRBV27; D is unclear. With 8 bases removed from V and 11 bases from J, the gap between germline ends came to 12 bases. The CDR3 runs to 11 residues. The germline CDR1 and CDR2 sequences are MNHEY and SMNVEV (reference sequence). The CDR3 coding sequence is TGTGCCAGCCGGGTTGGTCGGAAACTGTTTTTT. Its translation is CASRVGRKLFF.

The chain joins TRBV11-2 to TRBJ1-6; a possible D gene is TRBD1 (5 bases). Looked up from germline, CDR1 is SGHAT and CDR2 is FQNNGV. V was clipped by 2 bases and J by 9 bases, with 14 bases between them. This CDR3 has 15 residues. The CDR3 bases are TGTGCCAGCAGCTTATACAGGCAGGGCGGTTCACCCCTCCACTTT. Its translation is CASSLYRQGGSPLHF.

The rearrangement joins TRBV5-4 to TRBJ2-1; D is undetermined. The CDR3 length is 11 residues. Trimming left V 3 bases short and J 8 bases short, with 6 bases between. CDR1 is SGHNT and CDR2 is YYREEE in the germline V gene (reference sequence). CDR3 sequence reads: CASSYEDEQFF. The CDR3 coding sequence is TGTGCCAGCAGCTATGAGGATGAGCAGTTCTTC.

This chain's CDR3 is CASRDTGNQETQYF. CDR3 DNA: TGTGCCAGCAGGGATACAGGGAATCAAGAGACCCAGTACTTC. J is TRBJ2-5 and V is TRBV6-5, with D possibly TRBD1 on 6 matching bases. Germline V CDR1 and CDR2: MNHEY, SVGAGI. This CDR3 is 14 amino acids long. Trimming took off 6 bases at V and 2 bases at J, with 13 bases between the two ends.

CDR3 region: CASSILGVTESSPLHF. The DNA for the CDR3 is TGTGCCAGTAGTATATTAGGGGTTACGGAATCTTCACCCCTCCACTTT. This chain links TRBV19 with TRBJ1-6, with D perhaps matching TRBD1 (5 bases). This CDR3 comprises 16 residues. Trimming left V 2 bases short and J 9 bases short, with 17 bases between. CDR1 LNHDA and CDR2 SQIVND come from the germline V gene (reference sequence).

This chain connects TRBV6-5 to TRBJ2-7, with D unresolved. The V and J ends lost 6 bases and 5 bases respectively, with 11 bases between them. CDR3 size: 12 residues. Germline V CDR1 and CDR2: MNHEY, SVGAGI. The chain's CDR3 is CASSPNTDEQYF. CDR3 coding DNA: TGTGCCAGCAGCCCTAATACAGACGAGCAGTACTTC.

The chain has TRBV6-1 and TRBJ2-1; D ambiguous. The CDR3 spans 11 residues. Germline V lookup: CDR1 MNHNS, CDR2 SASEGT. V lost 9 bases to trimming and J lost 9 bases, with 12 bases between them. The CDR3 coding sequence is TGTGCCAGTACGGGTGGTGGTGAGCAGTTCTTC. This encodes CASTGGGEQFF.

In DNA form, the CDR3 reads TGTGCCAGCAGCTTAAAGCCGGGACAGGGGCCTTACACAGATACGCAGTATTTT. Protein product: CASSLKPGQGPYTDTQYF. The chain combines TRBV11-1 with TRBJ2-3; 10 positions match TRBD1. The V and J ends lost 2 bases and 2 bases, in that order; junction bases with no gene match: 10. The CDR3 is made up of 18 amino acids. Germline CDR1 is SGHAT and CDR2 is FQDESV (reference sequence).

The CDR3, as DNA: TGTGCCAGCAGCAACATCGGGGGTGCAGATACGCAGTATTTT. Translating it yields CASSNIGGADTQYF. This chain links TRBV11-2 with TRBJ2-3; possible D gene TRBD2, 6 bases. V was pared by 5 bases and J by 4 bases, with 13 bases between. CDR3 size: 14 residues. The germline CDR1 and CDR2 sequences are SGHAT and FQNNGV.

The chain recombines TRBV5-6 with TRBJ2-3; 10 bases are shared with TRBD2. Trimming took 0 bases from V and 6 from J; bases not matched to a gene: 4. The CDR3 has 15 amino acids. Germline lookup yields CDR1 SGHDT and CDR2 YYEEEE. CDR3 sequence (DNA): TGTGCCAGCAGCTTGGTCGTGACTAGCGGGGATACGCAGTATTTT. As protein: CASSLVVTSGDTQYF.

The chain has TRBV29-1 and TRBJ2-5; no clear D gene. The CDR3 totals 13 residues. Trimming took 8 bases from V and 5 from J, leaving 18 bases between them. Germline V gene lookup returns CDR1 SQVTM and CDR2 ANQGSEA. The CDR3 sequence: CSISQRRLETQYF. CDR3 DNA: TGCAGCATTTCACAAAGGCGGCTGGAGACCCAGTACTTC.

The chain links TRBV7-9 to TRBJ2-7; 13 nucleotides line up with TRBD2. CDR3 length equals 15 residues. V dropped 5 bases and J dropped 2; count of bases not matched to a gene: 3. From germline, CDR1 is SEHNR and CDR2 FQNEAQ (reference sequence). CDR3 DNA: TGTGCCAGCAGCCCGGGACTAGCGGGGCCCTACGAGCAGTACTTC. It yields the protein CASSPGLAGPYEQYF. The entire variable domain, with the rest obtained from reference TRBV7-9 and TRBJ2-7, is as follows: DTGVSQNPRHKITKRGQNVTFRCDPISEHNRLYWYRQTLGQGPEFLTYFQNEAQLEKSRLLSDRFSAERPKGSFSTLEIQRTEQGDSAMYLCASSPGLAGPYEQYFGPGTRLTVT.